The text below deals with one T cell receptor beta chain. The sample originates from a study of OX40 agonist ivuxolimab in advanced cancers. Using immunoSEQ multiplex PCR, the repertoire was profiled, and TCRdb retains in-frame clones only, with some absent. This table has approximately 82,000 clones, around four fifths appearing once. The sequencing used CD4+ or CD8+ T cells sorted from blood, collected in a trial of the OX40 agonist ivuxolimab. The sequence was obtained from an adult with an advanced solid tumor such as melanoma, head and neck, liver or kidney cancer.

CDR3 DNA: TGTGCCAGCTCACCAGGTTTCGGCAGGAACTCCTACGAGCAGTACTTC. Translation: CASSPGFGRNSYEQYF. The chain has TRBV18 and TRBJ2-7; no clear D. The CDR3 consists of 16 residues. The germline V and J ends were trimmed by 2 bases and 0 bases, with 14 bases remaining between them. The germline CDR1 and CDR2 sequences are KGHSH and LQKENI.